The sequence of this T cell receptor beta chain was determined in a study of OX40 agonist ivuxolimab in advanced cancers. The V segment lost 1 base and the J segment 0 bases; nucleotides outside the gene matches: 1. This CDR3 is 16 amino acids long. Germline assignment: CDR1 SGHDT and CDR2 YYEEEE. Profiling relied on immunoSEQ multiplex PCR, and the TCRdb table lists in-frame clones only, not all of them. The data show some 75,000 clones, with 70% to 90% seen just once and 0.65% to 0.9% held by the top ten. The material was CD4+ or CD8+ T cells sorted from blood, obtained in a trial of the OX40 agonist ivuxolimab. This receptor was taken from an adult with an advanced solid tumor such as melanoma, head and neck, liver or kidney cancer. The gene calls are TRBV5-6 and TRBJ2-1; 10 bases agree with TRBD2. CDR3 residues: CASSLPSGSSYNEQFF. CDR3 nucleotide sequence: TGTGCCAGCAGCTTGCCTAGCGGGAGCTCCTACAATGAGCAGTTCTTC.